Presented here are 29 T cell receptor beta chains from one specimen sequenced in a study of CD8 T cells in Susac syndrome. Random hexamers were used to reverse transcribe about 0.45 to 1 ug of RNA. TCRdb re-called the immunoSEQ multiplex PCR reads with MiXCR, one entry per CDR3 protein. Of 75,000 to 100,000 distinct CDR3 sequences listed, 90% to 95% were seen once; the top ten hold about 0.27%. Sequencing used CD8+ T cells from PBMCs. The receptors derive from a human donor in good health.

The chain is built from TRBV6-2 or TRBV6-3 and TRBJ2-6; 10 bases align to TRBD1. The V gene end was trimmed by 0 bases and the J gene end by 2 bases; junction bases not matched to a gene: 4. The CDR3 consists of 18 residues. The V gene's germline CDR1 is MNHEY and CDR2 SVGEGT. The CDR3 DNA is TGTGCCAGCAGTTACTCTTATGGGACAGGGGCTGGGGCCAACGTCCTGACTTTC. This translates into CASSYSYGTGAGANVLTF.

The chain employs TRBV27 and TRBJ1-1; no clear D gene. The CDR3 sequence is 14 residues long. CDR1 and CDR2 from the germline V gene are MNHEY and SMNVEV (reference sequence). V lost 0 bases, J lost 4 bases, and 9 bases lay in between. CDR3: CASSLSEGGTEAFF. CDR3 bases: TGTGCCAGCAGTTTATCGGAGGGAGGCACTGAAGCTTTCTTT.

This chain links TRBV7-9 with TRBJ2-3, with 8 bases aligning to TRBD1. The ends lost 6 bases at V and 8 bases at J; junction bases unmatched: 4. The length of the CDR3 is 12 residues. Germline V gives CDR1 SEHNR, CDR2 FQNEAQ (reference sequence). The CDR3 loop reads CASSFGQGTQYF. Here the CDR3 DNA reads TGTGCCAGCAGTTTTGGACAGGGTACGCAGTATTTT.

This clonotype was seen more than once but under ten times. The chain is built from TRBV27 and TRBJ2-1, with TRBD2 matching over 13 bases. Germline CDR1 reads MNHEY; CDR2 reads SMNVEV (reference sequence). The CDR3 extends over 15 amino acids. V lost 2 bases, J lost 5 bases, and 0 bases stayed unmatched. The CDR3 loop is CASSLGTSGNNEQFF. CDR3 sequence (DNA): TGTGCCAGCAGTTTAGGGACTAGCGGGAACAATGAGCAGTTCTTC.

The gene calls are TRBV27 and TRBJ2-4; D is possibly TRBD1 (6 bases). There are 16 residues in the CDR3. Germline CDR1 is MNHEY and CDR2 is SMNVEV (reference sequence). V was shortened by 4 bases and J by 1 base, with 14 bases between the two germline ends. CDR3 in amino acids: CASSSNRVDAKNIQYF. The CDR3 DNA reads TGTGCCAGCAGTTCCAACAGGGTTGACGCCAAAAACATTCAGTACTTC.

The CDR3 loop reads CASGTGGRVDQPQHF. CDR3 nucleotides: TGTGCCAGCGGCACAGGGGGCAGGGTCGATCAGCCCCAGCATTTT. This chain uses TRBV12-3 or TRBV12-4 with TRBJ1-5; 9 bases match TRBD1. With 8 bases clipped from V and 5 bases from J, the junction kept 10 bases outside the gene matches. CDR3 length: 15 amino acids.

The chain links TRBV21-1 to TRBJ2-4; the table's TRBD1 call for D was not verified on the DNA. TRBV21-1 is reported as a pseudogene. The CDR3 sequence is 18 residues long. The CDR3 sequence: CASSSRFRLPIAKNIQYF. Here the CDR3 DNA reads TGTGCCAGCAGCTCCCGGTTTAGACTGCCGATAGCCAAAAACATTCAGTACTTC.

V usage is TRBV19 and J usage is TRBJ1-2, with D tentatively TRBD1 (5 bases). CDR1 and CDR2 from the germline V gene are LNHDA and SQIVND (reference sequence). V lost 3 bases and J lost 2, with 10 bases in between. The CDR3 has 14 residues. The CDR3 nucleotides read TGTGCCAGTAGTATTGGGGCCTTCAACTATGGCTACACCTTC. Translated: CASSIGAFNYGYTF.

This chain uses TRBV27 with TRBJ2-1, with D perhaps TRBD2 (6 bases). Trimming pared 5 bases from V and 10 bases from J, leaving 18 bases between. Germline V gene sequence: CDR1 MNHEY, CDR2 SMNVEV (reference sequence). The CDR3 loop spans 14 amino acids. The CDR3 coding sequence is TGTGCCAGCAGTCCCAGACTAGTAGGCGCCGAGCAGTTCTTC. Translating gives CASSPRLVGAEQFF.

The chain links TRBV4-1 to TRBJ2-2; 11 positions match TRBD1. Losses at the gene ends were 3 bases for V and 6 bases for J; bases not matched to a gene: 9. The length of the CDR3 is 17 residues. Germline V gene sequence: CDR1 MGHRA, CDR2 YSYEKL. CDR3: CASSHSPGTGGSGELFF. CDR3 bases: TGCGCCAGCAGCCACTCCCCCGGGACAGGGGGATCCGGGGAGCTGTTTTTT.

The V gene is TRBV5-6, the J gene TRBJ2-1; D perhaps matches TRBD1 (6 bases). Between the trimmed V and J ends, which lost 1 base and 4 bases, there was a span of 9 bases. The germline V gene has CDR1 SGHDT and CDR2 YYEEEE. The CDR3 length is 14 residues. The CDR3 loop reads CASSLSGVYNEQFF. DNA for the CDR3: TGTGCCAGCAGCTTGTCAGGGGTGTACAATGAGCAGTTCTTC.

This sequence joins TRBV4-2 and TRBJ2-2; D call uncertain. CDR1 is LGHNA, CDR2 YNFKEQ, per germline. CDR3 size: 14 residues. The germline V and J ends were trimmed by 3 bases and 1 base, with 6 bases remaining between them. CDR3 sequence reads: CASSHERNTGELFF. CDR3 sequence (DNA): TGTGCCAGCAGCCATGAGAGGAACACCGGGGAGCTGTTTTTT.

This clonotype was counted once. The chain is built from TRBV4-1 and TRBJ2-3; 10 positions agree with TRBD2. J gave up 1 base and V 0 bases, and 1 base lay outside the gene matches. The germline V gene encodes CDR1 MGHRA and CDR2 YSYEKL. This CDR3 region has 16 residues. The chain's CDR3 is CASSQDGTSGTDTQYF. CDR3 in DNA: TGCGCCAGCAGCCAAGACGGGACTAGCGGCACAGATACGCAGTATTTT.

This chain links TRBV29-1 with TRBJ2-7, with 9 bases lining up with TRBD1. This CDR3 is 15 amino acids long. The V and J ends lost 0 bases and 2 bases, in that order; junction bases with no gene match: 5. CDR1 and CDR2 from the germline V gene are SQVTM and ANQGSEA. This CDR3 is CSVEEGRTGAYEQYF. In nucleotides, the CDR3 is TGCAGCGTTGAAGAAGGCAGGACAGGGGCCTACGAGCAGTACTTC.

The chain joins TRBV9 to TRBJ1-1; D is unclear. The CDR3 contains 14 residues. V was pared by 3 bases and J by 4 bases, with 13 bases between. Germline CDR1 and CDR2: SGDLS and YYNGEE. The CDR3 loop is CASSAGLGGTEAFF. CDR3 coding DNA: TGTGCCAGCAGCGCCGGACTGGGCGGCACTGAAGCTTTCTTT.

The chain carries TRBV5-1 and TRBJ2-7; perhaps D is TRBD1 or TRBD2 (5 bases each). The germline V and J ends were trimmed by 0 bases and 7 bases, with 11 bases remaining between them. The CDR3 covers 13 residues. Germline V gene lookup returns CDR1 SGHRS and CDR2 YFSETQ. DNA for the CDR3: TGCGCCAGCAGCTTGGCCGGGACGGGGGAGCAGTACTTC. This codes for CASSLAGTGEQYF. Using reference TRBV5-1 and TRBJ2-7 for the parts outside the CDR3, the full variable domain is KAGVTQTPRYLIKTRGQQVTLSCSPISGHRSVSWYQQTPGQGLQFLFEYFSETQRNKGNFPGRFSGRQFSNSRSEMNVSTLELGDSALYLCASSLAGTGEQYFGPGTRLTVT.

The genes are TRBV3-1 and TRBJ2-1, with D hard to call. CDR1 is LGHDT, CDR2 YNNKEL, per germline (reference sequence). There are 13 residues in the CDR3. V lost 4 bases to trimming and J lost 9 bases, with 13 bases between them. This CDR3 is CASSRPQGPEQFF. The CDR3 DNA is TGTGCCAGCAGCCGTCCCCAAGGCCCTGAGCAGTTCTTC.

As DNA, the CDR3 is TGTGCCAGCAGTCCGATGTGGGGGTCCGACTATGGCTACACCTTC. Translation: CASSPMWGSDYGYTF. The chain combines TRBV12-3 or TRBV12-4 with TRBJ1-2; TRBD1 might be the D (5 bases). This CDR3 has 15 amino acids. V was trimmed by 5 bases and J by 3 bases, leaving 16 bases between them.

The genes are TRBV28 and TRBJ2-6; D is perhaps TRBD1 (7 bases). The CDR3 totals 18 residues. The V gene's germline CDR1 is MDHEN and CDR2 SYDVKM. V dropped 5 bases and J dropped 0 bases, with 17 bases sitting between them. The CDR3 loop reads CASSTTRQGGSGANVLTF. The CDR3 nucleotides read TGTGCCAGCAGTACCACCCGACAGGGAGGCTCTGGGGCCAACGTCCTGACTTTC.

This chain joins TRBV10-2 and TRBJ2-3, with D maybe TRBD2 (6 bases). Germline V gene sequence: CDR1 WSHSY, CDR2 SAAADI. Trimming removed 2 bases from V and 4 bases from J, with 16 bases in between. The CDR3 is made up of 16 amino acids. CDR3 in DNA: TGCGCCAGCAGTGAGGTTACTAGCCGATTTGCAGATACGCAGTATTTT. Amino acid sequence: CASSEVTSRFADTQYF.

The V gene is TRBV4-1, the J gene TRBJ2-1, with no clear D. The CDR3 loop spans 14 amino acids. CDR1 and CDR2 (germline): MGHRA, YSYEKL. The ends were cut back, 0 bases at V and 4 bases at J, with 7 bases in the middle. The CDR3 protein is CASSQDNQYNEQFF. In DNA, the CDR3 is TGCGCCAGCAGCCAAGATAACCAGTACAATGAGCAGTTCTTC.

This clonotype was counted once. The chain is built from TRBV24-1 and TRBJ1-1; 11 bases agree with TRBD1. The germline V gene has CDR1 KGHDR and CDR2 SFDVKD. The CDR3 has 17 amino acids. The V and J ends lost 2 bases and 4 bases, in that order; junction bases with no gene match: 8. DNA for the CDR3: TGTGCCACCAGTGATTCCCGGGACAGGGGGGAGAGCACTGAAGCTTTCTTT. Translation gives CATSDSRDRGESTEAFF.

The genes are TRBV28 and TRBJ2-7; 7 bases align to TRBD2. Trimming at V came to 3 bases and at J to 6 bases, leaving 5 bases not matched to a gene. Germline V CDR1 and CDR2: MDHEN, SYDVKM. CDR3 length equals 13 residues. In DNA form, the CDR3 reads TGTGCCAGCAGTTTTGCGGGGGTTGCCGAGCAGTACGTC. Translated, it gives CASSFAGVAEQYV.

The CDR3 DNA follows: TGCGCCAGCAGCCAAATTAGCGGACCTTTGAATGAGCAGTTCTTC. Translating gives CASSQISGPLNEQFF. The V gene is TRBV4-1, the J gene TRBJ2-1; tentatively, D is TRBD2 (6 bases). The V end lost 2 bases, the J end lost 7 bases, and 15 bases lay between the germline ends. The germline CDR1 and CDR2 sequences are MGHRA and YSYEKL. The CDR3 sequence is 15 residues long.

The genes are TRBV27 and TRBJ2-5, with D unclear. This CDR3 is 13 amino acids long. Germline values: CDR1 MNHEY, CDR2 SMNVEV (reference sequence). V lost 6 bases, J lost 5 bases, and 13 bases lay in between. CDR3 in DNA: TGTGCCAGCAGAGATGGGGTTCTGGAGACCCAGTACTTC. This encodes CASRDGVLETQYF.

The rearrangement uses TRBV2 and TRBJ2-1; weak D call: TRBD2 (5 bases). Germline CDR1 and CDR2: SNHLY and FYNNEI. V was pared by 8 bases and J by 5 bases, with 13 bases between. This CDR3 contains 13 residues. As DNA, the CDR3 is TGTGCCAGCTTTAATACGGGAAACAATGAGCAGTTCTTC. It encodes CASFNTGNNEQFF.

This clonotype was seen once. The chain links TRBV15 to TRBJ1-6; no clear D gene. This CDR3 comprises 14 residues. Germline lookup yields CDR1 LNHNV and CDR2 YYDKDF (reference sequence). V was shortened by 5 bases and J by 6 bases, with 11 bases between the two germline ends. The CDR3 bases are TGTGCCACCAGCGGAAGTATTGGTAATTCACCCCTCCACTTT. This gives the protein CATSGSIGNSPLHF.

This clonotype has just one count. The CDR3 is CASSPSRTGGTEAFF. The DNA of the CDR3 is TGTGCCAGCAGCCCATCACGAACAGGGGGCACTGAAGCTTTCTTT. This chain joins TRBV7-9 and TRBJ1-1, with 8 positions matching TRBD1. This CDR3 spans 15 amino acids. The germline CDR1 and CDR2 sequences are SEHNR and FQNEAQ (reference sequence). V trimming: 5 bases; J trimming: 4 bases; junction bases outside the gene matches: 9.

This rearrangement joins TRBV6-4 to TRBJ2-2; possibly TRBD1 or TRBD2 for D (5 bases each). This CDR3 contains 16 residues. In germline, CDR1 is MRHNA, CDR2 SNTAGT. Trimming removed 0 bases at V and 4 bases at J, with 12 bases between. DNA for the CDR3: TGTGCCAGCAGTGACTCGGTGGGGGATTCCACCGGGGAGCTGTTTTTT. Translation: CASSDSVGDSTGELFF.